This passage covers 25 T cell receptor beta chains from one sample sequenced in a study of long-term antiretroviral therapy in people with HIV. Investigators performed immunoSEQ version v3.0 at survey level. Sequencing used immunoSEQ multiplex PCR; TCRdb keeps in-frame clones, though not all of them. The sample includes 45,000 to 50,000 clones, about 88% of them seen just once. The input for sequencing was unsorted PBMCs, taken 0.8 years after starting antiretroviral therapy. The origin of the receptors is a woman aged 18-29 years with HIV.

This clone appeared a single time. The chain joins TRBV7-2 to TRBJ1-5; D not resolved. The germline CDR1 and CDR2 sequences are SGHTA and FQGNSA. The CDR3 is 16 amino acids. Trimming left V 7 bases short and J 6 bases short, with 22 bases between. CDR3 sequence: CASNPGGEGWGQPQHF. In DNA form, the CDR3 reads TGTGCCAGCAACCCGGGAGGTGAGGGCTGGGGTCAGCCCCAGCATTTT.

J is TRBJ2-3 and V is TRBV28; D uncertain. The CDR3 runs 16 residues. V dropped 6 bases and J dropped 3 bases, with 19 bases sitting between them. Germline CDR1 reads MDHEN; CDR2 reads SYDVKM. Here the CDR3 DNA reads TGTGCCAGCAGCGGCACTCATGGAACAGCGACAGATACGCAGTATTTT. It is translated as CASSGTHGTATDTQYF.

The chain recombines TRBV5-1 with TRBJ2-7, with no clear D. Trimming took off 4 bases at V and 6 bases at J, with 20 bases between the two ends. Germline CDR1 reads SGHRS; CDR2 reads YFSETQ. The CDR3 is 15 amino acids. The CDR3 DNA is TGCGCCAGCAGCGCCTCAGGCATCTCTCGTAGCGAGCAGTACTTC. Translated, it gives CASSASGISRSEQYF.

This clone has a handful of counts. V and J are TRBV7-2 and TRBJ2-7; 8 nucleotides match TRBD1. This CDR3 contains 14 residues. Trimming took 5 bases from V and 2 from J; bases not matched to a gene: 5. The germline V gene encodes CDR1 SGHTA and CDR2 FQGNSA. In DNA form, the CDR3 reads TGTGCCAGCAGCCCAGGGGGCAAGACCTACGAGCAGTACTTC. Amino acids: CASSPGGKTYEQYF. Together with reference TRBV7-2 and TRBJ2-7, the CDR3 gives the full variable domain: GAGVSQSPSNKVTEKGKDVELRCDPISGHTALYWYRQSLGQGLEFLIYFQGNSAPDKSGLPSDRFSAERTGGSVSTLTIQRTQQEDSAVYLCASSPGGKTYEQYFGPGTRLTVT.

The gene calls are TRBV19 and TRBJ2-5; D call uncertain. Germline loops: CDR1 LNHDA, CDR2 SQIVND (reference sequence). CDR3 length: 12 amino acids. The V gene lost 4 bases and the J gene lost 4 bases, with 7 bases spanning the gap. CDR3 sequence (DNA): TGTGCCAGTAGTAACACGCGAGAGACCCAGTACTTC. Its protein is CASSNTRETQYF.

This clone was counted once. This chain connects TRBV7-9 to TRBJ2-1; D could derive from TRBD1 or TRBD2 (6 bases each). Germline-derived CDR1 and CDR2 are SEHNR and FQNEAQ (reference sequence). The CDR3 is made up of 13 amino acids. The ends were cut back, 4 bases at V and 8 bases at J, with 12 bases in the middle. CDR3 nucleotide sequence: TGTGCCAGCAGCTCGACAGGAGGGGATGAGCAGTTCTTC. Amino acid sequence: CASSSTGGDEQFF.

The chain combines TRBV20-1 with TRBJ2-7; the D is unclear. The germline gives CDR1 DFQATT, CDR2 SNEGSKA (reference sequence). This CDR3 spans 11 amino acids. V was cut by 2 bases and J by 3 bases, with 5 bases left in between. Written as DNA, the CDR3 is TGCAGTGCTAGAAGAGGCTACGAGCAGTACTTC. Encoded protein: CSARRGYEQYF.

The chain couples TRBV6-5 to TRBJ2-7; 7 bases map to TRBD1. V lost 6 bases and J lost 7; bases outside the gene matches: 15. The CDR3 runs 15 residues. Germline assignment: CDR1 MNHEY and CDR2 SVGAGI. CDR3 sequence reads: CASSASPGGFGEQYF. The CDR3 bases are TGTGCCAGCAGCGCCTCCCCAGGGGGATTTGGAGAGCAGTACTTC.

The chain carries TRBV2 and TRBJ1-4; possible D gene TRBD1, 6 bases. CDR3 length equals 16 residues. V lost 6 bases and J lost 8, with 22 bases in between. The germline gives CDR1 SNHLY, CDR2 FYNNEI. The CDR3 DNA reads TGTGCCAGCAGGGATCGCTTGGGGGCGGTGAGGGAAAAACTGTTTTTT. Protein: CASRDRLGAVREKLFF. Filled out from reference TRBV2 and TRBJ1-4, the complete variable domain reads EPEVTQTPSHQVTQMGQEVILRCVPISNHLYFYWYRQILGQKVEFLVSFYNNEISEKSEIFDDQFSVERPDGSNFTLKIRSTKLEDSAMYFCASRDRLGAVREKLFFGSGTQLSVL.

The chain couples TRBV18 to TRBJ2-1; 7 bases map to TRBD2. The J segment lost 0 bases and the V segment lost 3 bases, leaving 17 bases of the junction unmatched. The germline V gene encodes CDR1 KGHSH and CDR2 LQKENI. The CDR3 is 20 amino acids. The CDR3 here is CASSPRGGSPSSSSYNEQFF. In DNA, the CDR3 is TGTGCCAGCTCACCGAGGGGAGGGAGCCCTAGCTCCAGCTCCTACAATGAGCAGTTCTTC.

The chain employs TRBV4-3 and TRBJ2-1; 7 bases are shared with TRBD1. CDR3 length: 16 amino acids. The ends lost 0 bases at V and 3 bases at J; junction bases unmatched: 5. Germline V CDR1 and CDR2: LGHNA, YSLEER. The CDR3 bases are TGCGCCAGCAGCCAAGACCCGGGACAGATCTACAATGAGCAGTTCTTC. This codes for CASSQDPGQIYNEQFF.

V usage is TRBV19 and J usage is TRBJ2-7; the match to TRBD2 covers 8 bases. V lost 7 bases, J lost 0 bases, and 20 bases stayed unmatched. Germline V CDR1 and CDR2: LNHDA, SQIVND (reference sequence). The CDR3 extends over 19 amino acids. The CDR3 DNA follows: TGTGCCAGTACCGGACCTCCGTCGGGGGGGCCTCTTAGCTCCTACGAGCAGTACTTC. Translated, it gives CASTGPPSGGPLSSYEQYF.

The chain has TRBV9 and TRBJ1-2; D gene unclear. CDR3 length equals 17 residues. The V end was cut by 0 bases, the J end by 3 bases, with 18 bases between. CDR1 SGDLS and CDR2 YYNGEE come from the germline V gene. CDR3 region: CASSVEWSLGPYYGYTF. Here the CDR3 DNA reads TGTGCCAGCAGCGTAGAGTGGTCCCTAGGGCCTTACTATGGCTACACCTTC.

The V gene is TRBV7-9, the J gene TRBJ2-7; either TRBD1 or TRBD2 may fit D (6 bases each). V lost 4 bases to trimming and J lost 0 bases, with 19 bases between them. The CDR3 contains 17 residues. Germline lookup yields CDR1 SEHNR and CDR2 FQNEAQ (reference sequence). The CDR3: CASSYTRGGSLSYEQYF. The CDR3 coding sequence is TGTGCCAGCAGCTATACACGAGGGGGGTCACTCTCCTACGAGCAGTACTTC.

J is TRBJ2-7 and V is TRBV5-6; TRBD2 agrees at 8 bases. The CDR3 length is 13 residues. V shed 5 bases, J shed 6 bases, and the junction held 7 bases outside the gene matches. CDR1 is SGHDT and CDR2 is YYEEEE in the germline V gene. The CDR3 nucleotides read TGTGCCAGCAGTCCTAGACTAGCGCGCGAGCAGTACTTC. Residues: CASSPRLAREQYF. Together with reference TRBV5-6 and TRBJ2-7, the CDR3 gives the full variable domain: DAGVTQSPTHLIKTRGQQVTLRCSPKSGHDTVSWYQQALGQGPQFIFQYYEEEERQRGNFPDRFSGHQFPNYSSELNVNALLLGDSALYLCASSPRLAREQYFGPGTRLTVT.

This rearrangement joins TRBV7-8 to TRBJ2-1; tentatively, D is TRBD1 (5 bases). The CDR3 runs to 13 residues. V dropped 4 bases and J dropped 10 bases, with 14 bases sitting between them. The germline CDR1 and CDR2 sequences are SGHVS and FQNEAQ. DNA for the CDR3: TGTGCCAGCAGCTCATCAGGGCGAGAGGAGCAGTTCTTC. It translates to CASSSSGREEQFF.

This sequence joins TRBV28 and TRBJ2-4; TRBD2 matches at 7 bases. Germline loops: CDR1 MDHEN, CDR2 SYDVKM. Losses at the gene ends were 6 bases for V and 1 base for J; bases not matched to a gene: 15. The CDR3 is 18 residues long. This CDR3 is CASRWGQRGSGAKNIQYF. The CDR3 DNA follows: TGTGCCAGCAGGTGGGGCCAGCGGGGTAGTGGGGCCAAAAACATTCAGTACTTC.

This chain connects TRBV4-3 to TRBJ1-6; no definite D call. With 0 bases removed from V and 9 bases from J, the gap between germline ends came to 9 bases. The CDR3 extends over 14 amino acids. CDR1 and CDR2 (germline): LGHNA, YSLEER. The CDR3 is CASSQDTAVSPLHF. The CDR3 coding sequence is TGCGCCAGCAGCCAAGATACCGCGGTTTCACCCCTCCACTTT.

The chain recombines TRBV7-2 with TRBJ1-5; TRBD1 might be the D (6 bases). Germline V gives CDR1 SGHTA, CDR2 FQGNSA. The V gene lost 1 base and the J gene lost 5 bases, with 12 bases spanning the gap. This CDR3 contains 15 residues. The DNA for the CDR3 is TGTGCCAGCAGCTTAGAGGGGGGGCCTTATCAGCCCCAGCATTTT. Encoded protein: CASSLEGGPYQPQHF.

J is TRBJ1-2 and V is TRBV28; 7 bases line up with TRBD1. This CDR3 contains 14 residues. The J segment lost 3 bases and the V segment lost 7 bases, leaving 8 bases of the junction unmatched. The germline CDR1 and CDR2 sequences are MDHEN and SYDVKM. The CDR3 is CASKLSGTDYGYTF. CDR3 DNA: TGTGCCAGCAAGCTTTCCGGGACAGACTATGGCTACACCTTC.

The chain uses TRBV19 and TRBJ1-1; 8 bases fit TRBD1. V lost 5 bases, J lost 3 bases, and 8 bases stayed unmatched. This CDR3 contains 15 residues. Per the germline V gene, CDR1 is LNHDA and CDR2 is SQIVND (reference sequence). In DNA form, the CDR3 reads TGTGCCAGTAGTCCTTTCTGGACAGGGCACACTGAAGCTTTCTTT. This encodes CASSPFWTGHTEAFF.

The J gene is TRBJ1-2, the V gene TRBV27; 12 bases match TRBD1. V shed 2 bases, J shed 5 bases, and the junction held 3 bases outside the gene matches. CDR1 is MNHEY and CDR2 is SMNVEV in the germline V gene (reference sequence). CDR3 length equals 15 residues. The CDR3 region has the DNA TGTGCCAGCAGTTTAGGGACAGGGGGCTTGTATGGCTACACCTTC. This translates into CASSLGTGGLYGYTF.

V gene TRBV7-2 combines with J gene TRBJ2-3, with 15 positions matching TRBD2. The V gene end was trimmed by 5 bases and the J gene end by 3 bases; junction bases not matched to a gene: 3. The CDR3 length is 16 residues. The germline CDR1 and CDR2 sequences are SGHTA and FQGNSA. CDR3 loop: CASSPGTSGRTDTQYF. The CDR3 bases are TGTGCCAGCAGCCCGGGGACTAGCGGGAGGACAGATACGCAGTATTTT.

Concerning this clone: This is likely a read error, given that the CDR3 carries no conserved phenylalanine or tryptophan at its end. The chain links TRBV27 to TRBJ1-2; D is unresolved. The CDR3 consists of 13 residues. Germline V gene lookup returns CDR1 MNHEY and CDR2 SMNVEV (reference sequence). Trimming left V 3 bases short and J 3 bases short, with 8 bases between. CDR3 in amino acids: CASSFQRDYGYTS. CDR3 in DNA: TGTGCCAGCAGTTTTCAGCGGGACTATGGCTACACCTCC.

The chain couples TRBV15 to TRBJ1-5; 7 bases map to TRBD1. CDR3 length: 18 residues. V lost 3 bases to trimming and J lost 3 bases; unmatched junction nucleotides: 14. Per germline, CDR1 LNHNV and CDR2 YYDKDF (reference sequence). This CDR3 is CATSRASLSTGSNQPQHF. Written as DNA, the CDR3 is TGTGCCACCAGCAGGGCCTCCCTCTCGACAGGGTCCAATCAGCCCCAGCATTTT.